The 24 T cell receptor beta chains below come from one sample, sequenced in a study of T cells in tuberculosis. TCRdb's copy holds only in-frame clones and misses some; the assay was immunoSEQ multiplex PCR. The sample yields 31,000 or so clones, roughly 88% seen once. The sample's time point: new active TB diagnosis, blood taken before or within 7 days of starting treatment. The starting material was PBMCs, obtained at tuberculosis diagnosis. The receptors shown here come from an adult with tuberculosis.

This clone was found once. V gene TRBV19 combines with J gene TRBJ2-3; 10 nucleotides agree with TRBD2. Unmatched junction bases numbered 11, after V lost 4 bases and J lost 7 bases. The germline V gene has CDR1 LNHDA and CDR2 SQIVND (reference sequence). The CDR3 extends over 16 amino acids. Written as DNA, the CDR3 is TGTGCCAGTAGTAAGGCGAGCGGGGGGGCTATAAATACGCAGTATTTT. Its translation: CASSKASGGAINTQYF.

The chain has TRBV7-6 and TRBJ2-5, with D perhaps TRBD1 (7 bases). Germline V CDR1 and CDR2: SGHVS, FNYEAQ. The CDR3 totals 14 residues. V was pared by 0 bases and J by 5 bases, with 10 bases between. The CDR3 sequence is CASSLAPGGETQYF. DNA for the CDR3: TGTGCCAGCAGCTTAGCCCCAGGGGGGGAGACCCAGTACTTC.

The rearrangement links TRBV27 to TRBJ1-2; possibly TRBD1 for D (6 bases). In germline, CDR1 is MNHEY, CDR2 SMNVEV (reference sequence). Trimming took off 5 bases at V and 4 bases at J, with 11 bases between the two ends. The CDR3 extends over 13 amino acids. The CDR3 DNA is TGTGCCAGCAGTCCCCAGGGGTTCTATGGCTACACCTTC. This translates into CASSPQGFYGYTF.

In its sample, this clone was seen once. The J gene is TRBJ2-7, the V gene TRBV19; possibly TRBD1 for D (5 bases). Germline loops: CDR1 LNHDA, CDR2 SQIVND (reference sequence). V gave up 7 bases and J gave up 4 bases, with 14 bases separating them. CDR3 length: 13 residues. The CDR3 loop is CASTMTVGYEQYF. The CDR3 nucleotides are TGTGCCAGTACTATGACAGTTGGATACGAGCAGTACTTC.

The chain employs TRBV6-1 and TRBJ1-1, with 9 bases identical to TRBD1. This CDR3 comprises 15 residues. Germline CDR1 and CDR2: MNHNS and SASEGT. J gave up 11 bases and V 3 bases, and 13 bases lay outside the gene matches. CDR3 region: CASSDLYGTGSYAFF. The CDR3, as DNA: TGTGCCAGCAGTGATCTGTACGGGACAGGGAGTTATGCTTTCTTT.

This rearrangement joins TRBV5-6 to TRBJ2-5; TRBD1 is a possible D gene (5 bases). CDR1 SGHDT and CDR2 YYEEEE come from the germline V gene. The ends were cut back, 0 bases at V and 1 base at J, with 7 bases in the middle. The CDR3 length is 14 residues. The CDR3 DNA reads as TGTGCCAGCAGCTTGGTAGGGGTCCAAGAGACCCAGTACTTC. Protein sequence: CASSLVGVQETQYF.

The DNA of the CDR3 is TGTGCCAGCAGTTTAAGGGGGCTCTCCTACGAGCAGTACTTC. This sequence encodes CASSLRGLSYEQYF. This chain links TRBV28 with TRBJ2-7, with 7 bases matching TRBD1. Germline V gene sequence: CDR1 MDHEN, CDR2 SYDVKM. V lost 2 bases, J lost 0 bases, and 1 base stayed unmatched. The CDR3 is 14 residues long.

The V call is TRBV5-1, the J call TRBJ2-3; a possible D gene is TRBD2 (6 bases). The CDR3 covers 16 residues. V was clipped by 3 bases and J by 6 bases, with 20 bases between them. Germline V gene sequence: CDR1 SGHRS, CDR2 YFSETQ. CDR3 sequence (DNA): TGCGCCAGCAGCTCAACCGGGACGGCTGGGGGGGATACGCAGTATTTT. Protein sequence: CASSSTGTAGGDTQYF.

The V gene is TRBV6-5, the J gene TRBJ2-1, with 8 bases that match TRBD1. V was clipped by 0 bases and J by 7 bases; unmatched bases: 8. The CDR3 sequence is 16 residues long. CDR1 and CDR2 from the germline V gene are MNHEY and SVGAGI. The CDR3 is CASSYSIRGRKNEQFF. DNA for the CDR3: TGTGCCAGCAGTTACTCGATCAGGGGGCGTAAAAATGAGCAGTTCTTC.

This clone was seen a single time. This chain connects TRBV9 to TRBJ2-1; TRBD2 is a possible D gene (5 bases). CDR3 length: 18 amino acids. V lost 5 bases and J 1 base, leaving 22 bases between the germline ends. Germline assignment: CDR1 SGDLS and CDR2 YYNGEE. This chain's CDR3 is CASRDGLTGSSSYNEQFF. Written as DNA, the CDR3 is TGTGCCAGCAGGGACGGACTGACCGGATCCTCTTCCTACAATGAGCAGTTCTTC.

The V and J genes are TRBV29-1 and TRBJ2-5; 9 bases agree with TRBD2. Trimming at V came to 4 bases and at J to 5 bases, leaving 11 bases not matched to a gene. The CDR3 runs to 15 residues. In germline, CDR1 is SQVTM, CDR2 ANQGSEA. The CDR3 DNA reads TGCAGCGTTGTGCGGCTAGCGGGGTCGGGGGAGACCCAGTACTTC. Amino acid sequence: CSVVRLAGSGETQYF.

In its sample, this clone was seen once. The V and J genes are TRBV7-3 and TRBJ2-1, with 7 bases fitting TRBD2. Per germline, CDR1 SGHTA and CDR2 FQGTGA. The CDR3 totals 14 residues. The V segment lost 4 bases and the J segment 5 bases; nucleotides outside the gene matches: 5. CDR3 in amino acids: CASSSLGTNNEQFF. The CDR3 DNA reads as TGTGCCAGCAGCTCCCTGGGGACTAACAATGAGCAGTTCTTC.

The chain is built from TRBV28 and TRBJ1-3, with D possibly being TRBD1 (5 bases). Germline V gene data show CDR1 as MDHEN and CDR2 as SYDVKM. The CDR3 loop spans 14 amino acids. V lost 8 bases and J lost 0, with 11 bases in between. This chain's CDR3 is CASSDSYSGNTIYF. The DNA of the CDR3 is TGTGCCAGCTCCGACAGCTACTCTGGAAACACCATATATTTT.

Here the CDR3 reads CASIAQGGTSDTQYF. The CDR3 DNA reads TGTGCCAGCATCGCCCAGGGAGGGACGTCGGATACGCAGTATTTT. The chain combines TRBV6-1 with TRBJ2-3; 7 positions agree with TRBD2. V trimming: 7 bases; J trimming: 6 bases; junction bases outside the gene matches: 13. Germline CDR1 is MNHNS and CDR2 is SASEGT. The length of the CDR3 is 15 residues.

J is TRBJ2-1 and V is TRBV19; D is uncertain. The germline V and J ends were trimmed by 7 bases and 6 bases, with 16 bases remaining between them. This CDR3 has 14 residues. Germline V gene lookup returns CDR1 LNHDA and CDR2 SQIVND (reference sequence). CDR3 loop: CASTTVGYINEQFF. CDR3 DNA: TGTGCCAGTACTACTGTGGGCTATATCAATGAGCAGTTCTTC. Drawing the rest from reference TRBV19 and TRBJ2-1, the complete variable domain is DGGITQSPKYLFRKEGQNVTLSCEQNLNHDAMYWYRQDPGQGLRLIYYSQIVNDFQKGDIAEGYSVSREKKESFPLTVTSAQKNPTAFYLCASTTVGYINEQFFGPGTRLTVL.

The CDR3 DNA is TGTGCCAGCACTGAACAGGGCGGCACAGATACGCAGTATTTT. It is translated as CASTEQGGTDTQYF. The rearrangement joins TRBV5-4 to TRBJ2-3; D is perhaps TRBD1 (6 bases). Trimming took 6 bases from V and 1 from J, leaving 12 bases between them. This CDR3 region has 14 residues. From germline, CDR1 is SGHNT and CDR2 YYREEE (reference sequence).

CDR3 protein: CASTQGGPGNTIYF. The CDR3 nucleotides are TGTGCCAGCACTCAGGGGGGCCCTGGAAACACCATATATTTT. The V call is TRBV6-5, the J call TRBJ1-3, with TRBD1 matching over 7 bases. This CDR3 is built from 14 residues. The trim removed 7 bases at V and 2 bases at J, leaving 5 bases unmatched. Germline V CDR1 and CDR2: MNHEY, SVGAGI.

This chain links TRBV10-3 with TRBJ2-1, with D tentatively TRBD2 (6 bases). The CDR3 length is 14 residues. V dropped 7 bases and J dropped 0 bases, with 10 bases sitting between them. From germline, CDR1 is ENHRY and CDR2 SYGVKD. The CDR3 DNA reads as TGTGCCATCAAGGTCGGGAGCTCCTACAATGAGCAGTTCTTC. Translated, it gives CAIKVGSSYNEQFF.

The chain is built from TRBV6-6 and TRBJ1-2; maybe TRBD1 (6 bases). Germline values: CDR1 MNHNY, CDR2 SVGAGI (reference sequence). V was cut by 6 bases and J by 0 bases, with 14 bases left in between. This CDR3 comprises 15 residues. The CDR3 bases are TGTGCCAGCAGGGAGGACAGCGCTACTAACTATGGCTACACCTTC. Its protein product is CASREDSATNYGYTF.

The J gene is TRBJ1-1, the V gene TRBV28; TRBD1 agrees at 9 bases. Trimming at V came to 11 bases and at J to 6 bases, leaving 13 bases not matched to a gene. This CDR3 is built from 14 residues. Per germline, CDR1 MDHEN and CDR2 SYDVKM. The CDR3 DNA reads as TGTGCCGGGCGCGAAAGACAGGGGGGGGCTGAAGCTTTCTTT. Translated, it gives CAGRERQGGAEAFF.

The V and J genes are TRBV2 and TRBJ2-7, with D tentatively TRBD2 (5 bases). Germline V CDR1 and CDR2: SNHLY, FYNNEI. The CDR3 covers 15 residues. The germline V and J ends were trimmed by 1 base and 5 bases, with 15 bases remaining between them. The CDR3: CASSEGGYYKHEQYF. For the CDR3, the DNA is TGTGCCAGCAGTGAAGGAGGGTATTACAAGCACGAGCAGTACTTC.

The J gene is TRBJ1-2, the V gene TRBV19; tentative D call: TRBD1 (6 bases). CDR3 length equals 13 residues. From germline, CDR1 is LNHDA and CDR2 SQIVND (reference sequence). The V end lost 2 bases, the J end lost 8 bases, and 12 bases lay between the germline ends. The CDR3 DNA reads TGTGCCAGTAGTATATCACAGGGCGTCGGCTACACCTTC. Translation: CASSISQGVGYTF.

This chain uses TRBV29-1 with TRBJ2-6; 9 bases agree with TRBD1. Unmatched junction bases numbered 8, after V lost 7 bases and J lost 4 bases. Germline V CDR1 and CDR2: SQVTM, ANQGSEA. This CDR3 region has 15 residues. In DNA form, the CDR3 reads TGCAGCGCCACGGGACAGGGTTCAGGGGCCAACGTCCTGACTTTC. Its protein product is CSATGQGSGANVLTF.

The chain has TRBV6-1 and TRBJ2-7, with D possibly TRBD1 on 6 matching bases. Between the trimmed V and J ends, which lost 4 bases and 4 bases, there was a span of 17 bases. Germline CDR1 MNHNS, CDR2 SASEGT. CDR3 length: 15 residues. The CDR3 sequence is CASSGQYRVEYEQYF. CDR3 DNA: TGTGCCAGCAGTGGACAATACAGGGTTGAGTACGAGCAGTACTTC.